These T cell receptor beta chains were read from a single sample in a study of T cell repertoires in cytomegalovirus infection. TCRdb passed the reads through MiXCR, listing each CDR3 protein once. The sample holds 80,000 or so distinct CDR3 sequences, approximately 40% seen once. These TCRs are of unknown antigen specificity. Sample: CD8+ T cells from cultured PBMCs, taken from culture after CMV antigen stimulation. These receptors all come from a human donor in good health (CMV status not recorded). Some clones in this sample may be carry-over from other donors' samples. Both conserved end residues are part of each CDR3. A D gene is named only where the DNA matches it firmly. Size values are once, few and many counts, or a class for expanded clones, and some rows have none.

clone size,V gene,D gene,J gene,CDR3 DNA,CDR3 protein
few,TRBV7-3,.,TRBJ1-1,TGTGCCAGCAGCTCGATAGGGGACACTGAAGCTTTCTTT,CASSSIGDTEAFF
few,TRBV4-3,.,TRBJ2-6,TGCGCCAGCAGCCAAGCCCTCTTTGTGAACTCTGGGGCCAACGTCCTGACTTTC,CASSQALFVNSGANVLTF
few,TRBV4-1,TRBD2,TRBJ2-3,TGCGCCAGCAGCCAAGATTCGAGACTAGCGGGGAGACGGGCAGGAGATACGCAGTATTTT,CASSQDSRLAGRRAGDTQYF
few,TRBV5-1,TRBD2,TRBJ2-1,TGCGCCAGCAGCTTCGGGGGGGCGGCGGGGAATGAGCAGTTCTTC,CASSFGGAAGNEQFF
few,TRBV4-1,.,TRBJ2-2,TGCGCCAGCAGCCAAGACCGGCCGGGCTGGGGGACGGGGACCGGGGAGCTGTTTTTT,CASSQDRPGWGTGTGELFF
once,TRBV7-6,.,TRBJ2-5,TGTGCCAGCAGCCCCCCGACAGGACAAGAGACCCAGTACTTC,CASSPPTGQETQYF
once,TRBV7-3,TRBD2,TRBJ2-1,TGTGCCAGCAGCCCCCCGGGACTAGCGGGCTTTATGGGTGAGCAGTTCTTC,CASSPPGLAGFMGEQFF
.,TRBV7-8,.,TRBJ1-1,TGTGCCAGCAGCCCCGACAGGAGAACTGAAGCTTTCTTT,CASSPDRRTEAFF
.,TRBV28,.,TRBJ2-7,TGTGCCAGCACCAATCACGCGTCCTCCTACGAGCAGTACTTC,CASTNHASSYEQYF
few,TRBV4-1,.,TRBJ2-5,TGCGCCAGCAGCCAACCCGGATTGAGTGCCGCCCAAGAGACCCAGTACTTC,CASSQPGLSAAQETQYF
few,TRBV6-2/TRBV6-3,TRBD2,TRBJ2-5,TGTGCCAGCAGTCGGACCGCTGGGTATGGACTAGCGGAACAAGAGACCCAGTACTTC,CASSRTAGYGLAEQETQYF
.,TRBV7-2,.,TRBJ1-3,TGTGCCAGCAGCCCCATCTCTGGAAACACCATATATTTT,CASSPISGNTIYF
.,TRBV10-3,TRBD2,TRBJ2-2,TGTGCCATCAGTGATCCGGGACTAGCATTGAACACCGGGGAGCTGTTTTTT,CAISDPGLALNTGELFF
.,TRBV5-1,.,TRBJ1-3,TGCGCCAGCAGTTCCCGGTTGGGATCCTCTTTCTCTGGAAACACCATATATTTT,CASSSRLGSSFSGNTIYF
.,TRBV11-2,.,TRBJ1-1,TGTGCCAGCAGTCGCTGGGTTAGCCCTGAAGCTTTCTTT,CASSRWVSPEAFF
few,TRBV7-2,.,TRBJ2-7,TGTGCCAGCAGCTTTAGTACAGATCAGTACTTC,CASSFSTDQYF
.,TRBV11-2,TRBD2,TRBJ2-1,TGTGCCAGCAGCTTAGTTTCAGCTAGCGGGGGCTATTACAATGAGCAGTTCTTC,CASSLVSASGGYYNEQFF
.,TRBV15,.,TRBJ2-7,TGTGCCACCAGCAGTGGGGAGGACATCGACGACTACGAGCAGTACTTC,CATSSGEDIDDYEQYF
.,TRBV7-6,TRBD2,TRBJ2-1,TGTGCCAGCAGCTTAGCCACTAGCGGGGGGCGTGACAATGAGCAGTTCTTC,CASSLATSGGRDNEQFF
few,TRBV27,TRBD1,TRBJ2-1,TGTGCCAGCAGAGCCGGGACAGGGAGTTTCTCCTACAATGAGCAGTTCTTC,CASRAGTGSFSYNEQFF
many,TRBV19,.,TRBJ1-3,TGTGCCAGTAGTATGTGGTCCGGAAACACCATATATTTT,CASSMWSGNTIYF
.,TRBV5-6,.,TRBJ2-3,TGTGCCAGCAGCCCTTTTGGAGGCAGGGAGGATGGCACAGATACGCAGTATTTT,CASSPFGGREDGTDTQYF
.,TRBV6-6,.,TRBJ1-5,TGTGCCAGCACCCCGGACAGTTATAATCAGCCCCAGCATTTT,CASTPDSYNQPQHF
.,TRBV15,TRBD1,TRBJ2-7,TGTGCCACCAGCCTCCGCCCGAACAGGGGAACCTACGAGCAGTACTTC,CATSLRPNRGTYEQYF
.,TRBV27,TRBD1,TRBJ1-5,TGTGCCAGCAGTGTCTCGACAGGGGCAGGTCAGCCCCAGCATTTT,CASSVSTGAGQPQHF
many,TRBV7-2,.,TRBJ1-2,TGTGCCAGCAGCCTGAGTGAACTGTATGGCTACACCTTC,CASSLSELYGYTF
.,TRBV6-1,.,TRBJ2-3,TGTGCCAGCAGTACCTTCACCACAGATACGCAGTATTTT,CASSTFTTDTQYF
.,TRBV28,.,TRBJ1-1,TGTGCCAGCAGTCAGCTAGCCGCAAGCAGGGCGGTGGTGAACACTGAAGCTTTCTTT,CASSQLAASRAVVNTEAFF
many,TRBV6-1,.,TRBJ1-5,TGTGCCAGCAGTGTTATGGGACCCTACAATCAGCCCCAGCATTTT,CASSVMGPYNQPQHF
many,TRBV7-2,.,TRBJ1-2,TGTGCCAGCAGCTTAGGAGGGGGGGGACGTGGCTACACCTTC,CASSLGGGGRGYTF
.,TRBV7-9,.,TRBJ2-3,TGTGCCAGCAGCTCCCCCCCATATAGCACAGATACGCAGTATTTT,CASSSPPYSTDTQYF